This T cell receptor (beta chain) was captured by sequencing in a study of T cells after posttransplantation cyclophosphamide (dated by TCRdb to about 2016). Some background on the complete study: Using TRB sequencing, the study followed how the T cell repertoire reconstituted after myeloablative bone marrow transplantation in which posttransplantation cyclophosphamide served as GVHD prophylaxis. TRA and TRB clonality were tightly correlated in several samples, so subsequent TCR analyses focused on TRB only. Public TRB sequences were searched against a database of over 3,000 sequences associated with responses to pathogens, tumor antigens, self-antigens and alloantigens. Samples from a few dozen PTCy-treated patients, along with samples from some 15 of their related bone marrow donors, underwent antigen receptor sequencing. Blood from every one of the 30 or so PTCy patients who had 1-year posttransplant specimens underwent TRB sequencing. TRB sequencing was also done on up to 3 additional blood samples from 2 to 5.2 years after transplant in 3 patients, and on pretransplant blood from several patients. Summary of the overall study and its limitations: Donor-recipient similarity was low at 1-2 months but rose over the first year, and later blood repertoires were often dominated by donor CD8+ memory clones. Across a few dozen patients, TRB clonality was highly associated with recipient CMV seropositivity and CMV reactivation, and diversity in PTCy patients was similar to diversity in CNI/methotrexate controls. The TRB repertoires of T cells infiltrating skin or the GI tract showed only limited overlap with the TRB repertoires found in blood.

V is trimmed back by 5 bases and J by 3 bases, and the junction contains 4 bases that no gene match accounts for. From the germline V gene, CDR1 is SGHTA and CDR2 is FQGTGA. The CDR3 measures 14 amino acids from cysteine to phenylalanine. The read is trimmed to its CDR3 DNA, 42 bases read in frame from base 1. On the day of marrow donation, related bone marrow donors gave peripheral blood samples. To count as naive, T cells had to be viable CD3+CD4+ or CD3+CD8+ cells with a CCR7+CD45RA+CD45RO-CD95-CD27+CD28+ profile. Peripheral blood and bone marrow mononuclear cells were isolated by Ficoll-Hypaque density centrifugation and were cryopreserved. FACS on a FACSAria II was used to sort CD4+ and CD8+ T cells, including the naive and memory subsets. As to this clone: It has no known antigen specificity. No base quality information exists; no much larger clone differs at one position.

TRB sequencing used genomic DNA with the immunoSEQ assay at survey resolution or the hsTCRB kit. Turning to the authors' computational methods: Initial read processing used immunoSEQ software, and repertoire analyses used the LymphoSeq R package. For each TRB dataset, clonality was calculated as 1 minus normalized Shannon entropy, and the Gini coefficient was computed as well. Phenotypes of unsorted samples were inferred by mapping TRB sequences from sorted subsets of the recipient or donor onto unsorted samples of the same recipient. This immuneACCESS table, as held by TCRdb, lists in-frame sequences with V and J called but not all clones. Of the missing ones, under half trace to an unresolved V gene in checked studies; the others have no known cause. For V, J and clone size, that table is used; D and trimming come from the DNA. The sample has approximately 1,400 clones on record, 95% to 98% of them singletons. The ten most abundant clones make up approximately 1.5% of the sample.

Specimen: naive CD8+ T cells sorted from PBMCs. This receptor was identified in a woman aged 55 to 70 in good health, CMV-negative, and a related stem cell transplant donor. The chain couples TRBV7-3 to TRBJ2-3; 8 junctional bases match TRBD2. CDR3 loop: CASSQSGGTDTQYF. The DNA reads TGTGCCAGCAGCCAATCGGGGGGGACAGATACGCAGTATTTT.